Each of the 7 T cell receptor beta chains below was sequenced from the same sample in a study of shared clonotypes between healthy human individuals. The repertoire was sequenced with immunoSEQ multiplex PCR; TCRdb's copy has only in-frame clones and lacks some. The profile covers roughly 1,800,000 clones, with approximately 94% appearing a single time and approximately 1.2% taken by the ten largest. It was CD45RO-negative cells, positively selected for CCR7, that made up naive CD8 cells, with terminally differentiated effector memory CD45RA+ cells excluded. Source material: naive CD8+ T cells sorted from blood. These receptors originate from a man aged 18 to 35 in good health.

This chain joins TRBV7-2 and TRBJ2-7, with D perhaps matching TRBD1 or TRBD2 (5 bases each). The CDR3 is 17 amino acids. Deletions cut 5 bases from V and 3 bases from J, with 23 bases between. Germline CDR1 is SGHTA and CDR2 is FQGNSA. In nucleotides, the CDR3 is TGTGCCAGCAGCCCCGGGACCCGACTCGAGAACCGCTACGAGCAGTACTTC. Translation gives CASSPGTRLENRYEQYF.

The chain carries TRBV25-1 and TRBJ2-1; TRBD2 agrees at 11 bases. Germline CDR1 MGHDK, CDR2 SYGVNS. V was clipped by 2 bases and J by 8 bases; unmatched bases: 5. This CDR3 is built from 15 residues. CDR3 region: CASSEGSGGADEQFF. In DNA, the CDR3 is TGTGCCAGCAGTGAAGGTAGCGGGGGGGCTGATGAGCAGTTCTTC. The complete variable domain, with remaining parts taken from reference TRBV25-1 and TRBJ2-1, reads EADIYQTPRYLVIGTGKKITLECSQTMGHDKMYWYQQDPGMELHLIHYSYGVNSTEKGDLSSESTVSRIRTEHFPLTLESARPSHTSQYLCASSEGSGGADEQFFGPGTRLTVL.

This chain links TRBV12-5 with TRBJ1-5; D is ambiguous. Looked up from germline, CDR1 is LGHNT and CDR2 is FRNRAP. The CDR3 is 11 residues long. Trimming removed 6 bases at V and 5 bases at J, with 5 bases between. The chain's CDR3 is CASGPYQPQHF. CDR3 nucleotides: TGTGCTAGTGGACCATATCAGCCCCAGCATTTT.

The rearrangement joins TRBV13 to TRBJ1-1; 11 bases match TRBD1. The CDR3 is 16 amino acids. Germline CDR1 reads PRHDT; CDR2 reads FYEKMQ (reference sequence). With 3 bases clipped from V and 4 bases from J, the junction kept 7 bases outside the gene matches. As DNA, the CDR3 is TGTGCCAGCAGCTTGGGGACAGGGGGACAGGGCACTGAAGCTTTCTTT. As protein: CASSLGTGGQGTEAFF.

V is TRBV5-1 and J is TRBJ1-6; TRBD1 matches at 11 bases. This CDR3 is 15 amino acids long. V lost 4 bases to trimming and J lost 10 bases; unmatched junction nucleotides: 7. Germline loops: CDR1 SGHRS, CDR2 YFSETQ. This chain's CDR3 is CASSPGTGGGSPLHF. The CDR3 DNA reads as TGCGCCAGCAGCCCAGGGACAGGGGGTGGATCACCCCTCCACTTT.

The chain combines TRBV12-5 with TRBJ1-5, with no clear D. Germline assignment: CDR1 LGHNT and CDR2 FRNRAP. The CDR3 is 13 amino acids. Trimming stripped 6 bases from V and 9 bases from J, with 15 bases between. The CDR3 loop reads CASGADGSSPQHF. CDR3 DNA sequence: TGTGCTAGTGGGGCGGACGGTTCATCGCCCCAGCATTTT.

The chain employs TRBV13 and TRBJ1-4; 10 bases agree with TRBD1. This CDR3 has 14 residues. After removal of 4 bases from V and 7 bases from J, the junction contained 3 bases not matched to a gene. Per the germline V gene, CDR1 is PRHDT and CDR2 is FYEKMQ (reference sequence). The CDR3 DNA is TGTGCCAGCAGCTGGGACAGGGGTGGTGAAAAACTGTTTTTT. Translated: CASSWDRGGEKLFF.